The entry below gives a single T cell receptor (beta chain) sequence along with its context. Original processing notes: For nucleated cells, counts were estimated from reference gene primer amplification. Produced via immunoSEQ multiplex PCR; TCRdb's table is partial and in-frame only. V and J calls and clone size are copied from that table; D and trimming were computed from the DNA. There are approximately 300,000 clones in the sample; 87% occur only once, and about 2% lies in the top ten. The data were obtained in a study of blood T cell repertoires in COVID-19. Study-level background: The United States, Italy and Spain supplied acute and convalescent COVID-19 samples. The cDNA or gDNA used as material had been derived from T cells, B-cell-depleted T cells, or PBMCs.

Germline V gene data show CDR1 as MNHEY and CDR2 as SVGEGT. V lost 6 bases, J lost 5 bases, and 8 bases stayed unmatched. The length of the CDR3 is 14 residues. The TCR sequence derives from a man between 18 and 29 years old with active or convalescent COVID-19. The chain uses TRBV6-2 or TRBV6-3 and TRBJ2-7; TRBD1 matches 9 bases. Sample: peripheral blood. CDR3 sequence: CASSRDRVSHEQYF. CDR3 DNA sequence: TGTGCCAGCAGCCGGGACAGGGTGTCTCACGAGCAGTACTTC.